The 5 T cell receptor beta chains presented below share a single source sample, sequenced in a study of cytomegalovirus exposure and HLA in healthy donors. The PCR used 60 Vbeta and 13 Jbeta primers. Here immunoSEQ multiplex PCR was the method, and the copy in TCRdb shows in-frame clones only, minus some. Of 110,000 to 150,000 clones in the sample, almost 80% were seen once. Sequenced material: PBMCs. The receptors originated from a woman aged 30 to 39 in good health and CMV-seronegative.

The rearrangement uses TRBV11-2 and TRBJ1-5; D remains ambiguous. CDR3 length: 16 residues. CDR1 is SGHAT, CDR2 FQNNGV, per germline. V shed 5 bases and J shed 4 bases, with 18 bases lying between them. The CDR3 sequence is CASSQYGREINQPQHF. The DNA of the CDR3 is TGTGCCAGCAGCCAATACGGGAGGGAGATTAATCAGCCCCAGCATTTT.

This clone was observed a handful of times. The V gene is TRBV27, the J gene TRBJ1-5; perhaps TRBD1 as D (5 bases). V was shortened by 3 bases and J by 0 bases, with 15 bases between the two germline ends. CDR3 length equals 17 residues. Germline loops: CDR1 MNHEY, CDR2 SMNVEV (reference sequence). CDR3 loop: CASSLRGTDYSNQPQHF. In DNA form, the CDR3 reads TGTGCCAGCAGTTTGCGCGGGACGGATTATAGCAATCAGCCCCAGCATTTT.

V usage is TRBV5-1 and J usage is TRBJ2-7; tentatively, D is TRBD2 (5 bases). V was trimmed by 4 bases and J by 0 bases, leaving 11 bases between them. Germline V gene data show CDR1 as SGHRS and CDR2 as YFSETQ. There are 14 residues in the CDR3. The CDR3 region is CASSPGLFSYEQYF. CDR3 bases: TGCGCCAGCAGCCCCGGACTTTTCTCCTACGAGCAGTACTTC.

The chain is built from TRBV2 and TRBJ1-1; the D gene is possibly TRBD1 (5 bases). Germline V gene sequence: CDR1 SNHLY, CDR2 FYNNEI. The CDR3 runs to 11 residues. V gave up 6 bases and J gave up 5 bases, with 7 bases separating them. CDR3: CASREGTEAFF. In nucleotides, the CDR3 is TGTGCCAGCAGGGAGGGGACTGAAGCTTTCTTT.

This chain uses TRBV15 with TRBJ1-2, with unresolved D. Germline-derived CDR1 and CDR2 are LNHNV and YYDKDF (reference sequence). This CDR3 spans 14 amino acids. Trimming removed 3 bases from V and 2 bases from J, with 10 bases in between. The CDR3 loop is CATSSERGNYGYTF. CDR3 DNA sequence: TGTGCCACCAGCAGCGAACGGGGAAACTATGGCTACACCTTC.